The T cell receptor beta chain described here comes from a study of blood T cell repertoires in COVID-19. Here immunoSEQ multiplex PCR was the method, and the copy in TCRdb shows in-frame clones only, minus some. The sample carries under 350,000 clones, roughly 83% recorded once. Germline V lookup: CDR1 SNHLY, CDR2 FYNNEI. The germline V and J ends were trimmed by 4 bases and 4 bases, with 11 bases remaining between them. The length of the CDR3 is 13 residues. V gene TRBV2 combines with J gene TRBJ2-7, with a weak D call TRBD1 (5 bases). This clonotype was sampled from a man in his fifties or sixties who had recovered from COVID-19. The source material was peripheral blood. CDR3 sequence: CASSVQGGYEQYF. DNA for the CDR3: TGTGCCAGCAGTGTCCAGGGTGGGTACGAGCAGTACTTC.